These 29 T cell receptor beta chains came from one sample sequenced in a study of cytomegalovirus exposure and HLA in healthy donors. PCR amplification relied on 60 Vbeta primers (plus 13 Jbeta primers). TCRdb keeps only in-frame clones here, not all; method: immunoSEQ multiplex PCR. The sample records 200,000 to 250,000 clones, approximately 80% being singletons. The sample was PBMCs. All receptors come from an older woman in good health and CMV-seropositive.

The chain is built from TRBV19 and TRBJ1-1; 8 positions match TRBD1. The germline gives CDR1 LNHDA, CDR2 SQIVND (reference sequence). There are 14 residues in the CDR3. Trimming at V came to 8 bases and at J to 4 bases, leaving 9 bases not matched to a gene. CDR3 region: CASWPTGGGTEAFF. CDR3 nucleotide sequence: TGTGCCAGTTGGCCTACAGGGGGGGGCACTGAAGCTTTCTTT.

This rearrangement joins TRBV7-3 to TRBJ2-3; TRBD2 agrees at 8 bases. With V trimmed by 5 bases and J by 6 bases, 10 bases remained unmatched. The germline V gene has CDR1 SGHTA and CDR2 FQGTGA. The CDR3 is 15 amino acids. The CDR3 DNA sequence: TGTGCCAGCAGCGGAGGGACTAGTTTAGGGGATACGCAGTATTTT. Translating it yields CASSGGTSLGDTQYF.

The V gene is TRBV5-4, the J gene TRBJ1-1; a possible D gene is TRBD1 (6 bases). Germline CDR1 reads SGHNT; CDR2 reads YYREEE (reference sequence). The V gene lost 3 bases and the J gene lost 4 bases, with 10 bases spanning the gap. CDR3 size: 13 residues. The CDR3 protein is CASSSGGGTEAFF. In nucleotides, the CDR3 is TGTGCCAGCAGCTCGGGGGGCGGCACTGAAGCTTTCTTT.

This clone was detected only once. V gene TRBV18 combines with J gene TRBJ2-7; the match to TRBD2 covers 8 bases. The CDR3 extends over 15 amino acids. The trim removed 2 bases at V and 0 bases at J, leaving 3 bases unmatched. Germline V gene data show CDR1 as KGHSH and CDR2 as LQKENI. For the CDR3, the DNA is TGTGCCAGCTCACCAATAACTAGCGGCTCCTACGAGCAGTACTTC. Residues: CASSPITSGSYEQYF.

This rearrangement joins TRBV2 to TRBJ2-7; weak D call: TRBD1 (6 bases). The germline V gene encodes CDR1 SNHLY and CDR2 FYNNEI. The V and J ends lost 8 bases and 2 bases respectively, with 13 bases between them. The CDR3 contains 13 residues. The CDR3 region has the DNA TGTGCCAGCGCCGGACAGAGACCCTACGAGCAGTACTTC. Translating gives CASAGQRPYEQYF.

The rearrangement links TRBV5-1 to TRBJ2-1, with D perhaps matching TRBD1 (8 bases). CDR3 size: 14 residues. Trimming cost V 4 bases and J 8 bases, with 16 bases left between them. Germline values: CDR1 SGHRS, CDR2 YFSETQ. The CDR3 is CASSIQGGGYEQFF. The CDR3 bases are TGCGCCAGCAGCATACAGGGGGGGGGATATGAGCAGTTCTTC.

This clone appeared once. This chain links TRBV9 with TRBJ2-3; tentatively, D is TRBD2 (5 bases). The CDR3 sequence is 15 residues long. CDR1 is SGDLS, CDR2 YYNGEE, per germline. With 4 bases removed from V and 0 bases from J, the gap between germline ends came to 12 bases. The CDR3: CASSFTSGSTDTQYF. Here the CDR3 DNA reads TGTGCCAGCAGCTTCACCAGCGGTAGCACAGATACGCAGTATTTT.

The chain links TRBV10-3 to TRBJ1-2; 8 bases agree with TRBD1. With 8 bases clipped from V and 4 bases from J, the junction kept 3 bases outside the gene matches. CDR1 ENHRY and CDR2 SYGVKD come from the germline V gene. There are 12 residues in the CDR3. The chain's CDR3 is CAIPGTGYGYTF. The CDR3 DNA follows: TGTGCCATCCCCGGGACAGGCTATGGCTACACCTTC.

This clone was recorded a few times. This CDR3 is CASSIVASGSNEQFF. The CDR3 nucleotides read TGTGCCAGTAGTATAGTGGCTAGCGGGAGTAATGAGCAGTTCTTC. The J gene is TRBJ2-1, the V gene TRBV19; 10 bases match TRBD2. The V segment lost 1 base and the J segment 7 bases; nucleotides outside the gene matches: 4. Per the germline V gene, CDR1 is LNHDA and CDR2 is SQIVND (reference sequence). The CDR3 loop spans 15 amino acids.

This clone was seen just once. The chain employs TRBV6-5 and TRBJ2-7; 10 positions agree with TRBD1. J was trimmed by 1 base and V by 6 bases; bases with no gene match: 6. Germline CDR1 reads MNHEY; CDR2 reads SVGAGI. The CDR3 loop spans 15 amino acids. The CDR3 spells CASSRGQGYSYEQYF. The CDR3 coding sequence is TGTGCCAGCAGCCGGGGACAGGGGTATTCCTACGAGCAGTACTTC.

The rearrangement uses TRBV9 and TRBJ2-1; possible D gene TRBD1, 6 bases. The V end lost 0 bases, the J end lost 4 bases, and 14 bases lay between the germline ends. The CDR3 runs 16 residues. Germline CDR1 reads SGDLS; CDR2 reads YYNGEE. The chain's CDR3 is CASSVAASQGYNEQFF. The CDR3 DNA reads as TGTGCCAGCAGCGTAGCCGCTTCACAGGGATACAATGAGCAGTTCTTC. Full variable domain (outside the CDR3, taken from reference TRBV9 and TRBJ2-1): DSGVTQTPKHLITATGQRVTLRCSPRSGDLSVYWYQQSLDQGLQFLIQYYNGEERAKGNILERFSAQQFPDLHSELNLSSLELGDSALYFCASSVAASQGYNEQFFGPGTRLTVL.

This clone was counted between two and nine times. The gene calls are TRBV2 and TRBJ2-7; D possibly corresponds to TRBD2 (5 bases). CDR3 length: 12 residues. With 6 bases removed from V and 6 bases from J, the gap between germline ends came to 12 bases. Germline V gene data show CDR1 as SNHLY and CDR2 as FYNNEI. DNA for the CDR3: TGTGCCAGCAGGGTGGCCGGAGGCGAGCAGTACTTC. Translation gives CASRVAGGEQYF. The full variable domain, with the rest looked up from reference TRBV2 and TRBJ2-7, is EPEVTQTPSHQVTQMGQEVILRCVPISNHLYFYWYRQILGQKVEFLVSFYNNEISEKSEIFDDQFSVERPDGSNFTLKIRSTKLEDSAMYFCASRVAGGEQYFGPGTRLTVT.

This clone was picked up one time. The chain carries TRBV28 and TRBJ2-5; D is uncertain. The J call may be in error: the DNA end matches TRBJ2-7 better. The CDR3 length is 14 residues. Germline CDR1 is MDHEN and CDR2 is SYDVKM. The CDR3 is CASSLWSRNYEQYF. The CDR3 region has the DNA TGTGCCAGCAGTTTATGGTCTAGGAACTACGAGCAGTACTTC.

This chain uses TRBV6-6 with TRBJ1-1; 9 positions agree with TRBD1. Germline lookup yields CDR1 MNHNY and CDR2 SVGAGI (reference sequence). This CDR3 has 13 residues. Trimming took 4 bases from V and 9 from J; bases not matched to a gene: 6. The CDR3 is CASSSGTGRKAFF. CDR3 coding DNA: TGTGCCAGCAGTTCCGGGACAGGGAGGAAAGCTTTCTTT.

The rearrangement uses TRBV5-1 and TRBJ1-4, with a weak D call TRBD1 (5 bases). Germline V gene lookup returns CDR1 SGHRS and CDR2 YFSETQ. The CDR3 consists of 15 residues. V lost 3 bases and J 0 bases, leaving 9 bases between the germline ends. CDR3 sequence reads: CASSSQGATNEKLFF. The CDR3 region has the DNA TGCGCCAGCAGCTCTCAGGGTGCAACTAATGAAAAACTGTTTTTT.

The V and J genes are TRBV27 and TRBJ1-4, with a possible D match to TRBD1 (5 bases). The CDR3 totals 13 residues. The V end was cut by 2 bases, the J end by 5 bases, with 6 bases between. CDR1 is MNHEY, CDR2 SMNVEV, per germline (reference sequence). The CDR3 bases are TGTGCCAGCAGTTTAACAGGCAATGAAAAACTGTTTTTT. As protein: CASSLTGNEKLFF.

V is TRBV4-1 and J is TRBJ1-4; D uncertain. The length of the CDR3 is 16 residues. Germline CDR1 is MGHRA and CDR2 is YSYEKL. V was clipped by 3 bases and J by 5 bases, with 16 bases between them. The CDR3 protein is CASSQVYPVGNEKLFF. CDR3 sequence (DNA): TGCGCCAGCAGCCAGGTTTATCCGGTGGGCAATGAAAAACTGTTTTTT.

This clone is a singleton in its sample. For the CDR3, the DNA is TGTGCCTGGAGTGTAGCGGATGGCTACACCTTC. Translating gives CAWSVADGYTF. The rearrangement uses TRBV30 and TRBJ1-2; D is unclear. This CDR3 has 11 residues. V was pared by 0 bases and J by 6 bases, with 5 bases between. In germline, CDR1 is GTSNPN, CDR2 SVGIG (reference sequence).

This clone showed up just once. The V gene is TRBV5-1, the J gene TRBJ1-2, with D perhaps TRBD1 (5 bases). Per the germline V gene, CDR1 is SGHRS and CDR2 is YFSETQ. This CDR3 spans 14 amino acids. V was cut by 4 bases and J by 5 bases, with 15 bases left in between. CDR3 region: CASSVDNQGYGYTF. The DNA of the CDR3 is TGCGCCAGCAGCGTGGATAATCAGGGTTATGGCTACACCTTC.

The genes are TRBV7-9 and TRBJ1-4, with D possibly TRBD1 on 6 matching bases. CDR3 size: 14 residues. Germline V gene data show CDR1 as SEHNR and CDR2 as FQNEAQ (reference sequence). V shed 2 bases and J shed 4 bases, with 8 bases lying between them. CDR3 nucleotides: TGTGCCAGCAGCTTAAAACAGGGTAATGAAAAACTGTTTTTT. It codes for CASSLKQGNEKLFF.

The chain is built from TRBV28 and TRBJ2-2; 7 nucleotides align to TRBD1. CDR1 and CDR2 from the germline V gene are MDHEN and SYDVKM. The CDR3 is 13 amino acids. V was pared by 6 bases and J by 3 bases, with 1 base of the junction left unmatched. The CDR3 reads CASRGQYTGELFF. CDR3 coding DNA: TGTGCCAGCAGGGGACAGTACACCGGGGAGCTGTTTTTT.

This chain connects TRBV4-1 to TRBJ2-3; D is possibly TRBD2 (5 bases). CDR1 is MGHRA and CDR2 is YSYEKL in the germline V gene. V shed 4 bases and J shed 1 base, with 15 bases lying between them. CDR3 length equals 16 residues. The CDR3 nucleotides read TGCGCCAGCAGCCCACCCGGGGAATCGGGCACAGATACGCAGTATTTT. This translates into CASSPPGESGTDTQYF.

V usage is TRBV5-4 and J usage is TRBJ1-2; 8 bases align to TRBD1. The CDR3 is made up of 15 amino acids. Germline-derived CDR1 and CDR2 are SGHNT and YYREEE (reference sequence). With 9 bases clipped from V and 4 bases from J, the junction kept 14 bases outside the gene matches. CDR3 region: CAILTTGGSIYGYTF. CDR3 DNA: TGTGCCATTCTTACCACAGGGGGTTCCATCTATGGCTACACCTTC.

J is TRBJ2-1 and V is TRBV6-1; a weak D match, TRBD2 (5 bases). The CDR3 is 14 amino acids. V was shortened by 6 bases and J by 10 bases, with 19 bases between the two germline ends. Germline assignment: CDR1 MNHNS and CDR2 SASEGT. The CDR3 coding sequence is TGTGCCAGCAGGCTCATCGAGGGCCTTGAAGAGCAGTTCTTC. Translated, it gives CASRLIEGLEEQFF.

This clone was found a few times. The CDR3 region is CASSLGASGSTDTQYF. In nucleotides, the CDR3 is TGTGCCAGCAGCTTAGGGGCTAGCGGGAGCACAGATACGCAGTATTTT. The rearrangement joins TRBV7-3 to TRBJ2-3; 8 bases are a match to TRBD2. The CDR3 length is 16 residues. The ends lost 2 bases at V and 0 bases at J; junction bases unmatched: 4. Germline values: CDR1 SGHTA, CDR2 FQGTGA.

This rearrangement joins TRBV12-5 to TRBJ2-3, with 8 bases aligning to TRBD2. The germline V gene encodes CDR1 LGHNT and CDR2 FRNRAP. V lost 0 bases and J lost 1; bases outside the gene matches: 3. The CDR3 has 16 residues. The CDR3 DNA sequence: TGTGCTAGTGGTTTGGTATTGACTAGCGGCACAGATACGCAGTATTTT. It yields the protein CASGLVLTSGTDTQYF.

CDR3 nucleotides: TGTGCCAGTATGTCCTCACAGGGTCGTTCACCCCTCCACTTT. This sequence encodes CASMSSQGRSPLHF. This sequence joins TRBV19 and TRBJ1-6, with a possible D match to TRBD1 (6 bases). Germline CDR1 and CDR2: LNHDA and SQIVND (reference sequence). V lost 7 bases, J lost 9 bases, and 16 bases lay in between. CDR3 size: 14 residues.

The V and J genes are TRBV19 and TRBJ1-2; D not resolved. V was trimmed by 2 bases and J by 4 bases, leaving 11 bases between them. The CDR3 length is 14 residues. The germline V gene has CDR1 LNHDA and CDR2 SQIVND (reference sequence). The CDR3 region is CASSISRDGYGYTF. In DNA, the CDR3 is TGTGCCAGTAGTATATCGAGGGATGGCTATGGCTACACCTTC.

The chain links TRBV28 to TRBJ1-4, with D tentatively TRBD1 (5 bases). V lost 6 bases and J lost 8, with 13 bases in between. Per germline, CDR1 MDHEN and CDR2 SYDVKM. CDR3 size: 13 residues. The DNA for the CDR3 is TGTGCCAGCAGCCCCGGGGGTCCCGAAAAACTGTTTTTT. Translating it yields CASSPGGPEKLFF.